The clone carrying this TCR beta chain has a handful of counts. Amplification used 60 Vbeta primers and 13 Jbeta primers. Data came from immunoSEQ multiplex PCR; TCRdb stores just in-frame clones and leaves some out. The sample lists over 150,000 clones; around three quarters were seen once. These data belong to a study of cytomegalovirus exposure and HLA in healthy donors. The CDR3 consists of 14 residues. The V and J ends lost 4 bases and 4 bases, in that order; junction bases with no gene match: 5. In germline, CDR1 is MNHEY, CDR2 SMNVEV (reference sequence). The clonotype originates from a man aged 50 or older in good health and CMV-seropositive. V is TRBV27 and J is TRBJ1-2, with TRBD1 matching 8 bases. Sequencing was done on a sample of PBMCs. CDR3 sequence reads: CASSSSTGVYGYTF. Here the CDR3 DNA reads TGTGCCAGCAGTTCCTCGACAGGGGTCTATGGCTACACCTTC.